The T cell receptor beta chain under discussion was sequenced for a study of shared clonotypes between healthy human individuals. TCRdb's table, derived via immunoSEQ multiplex PCR, lists solely in-frame clones and lacks some. The sample records millions of clones, just over 90% being singletons. For this clone: Its antigen is still unknown.

CD45RO-negative CD8 cells positively selected for CCR7 made up the naive population, which excluded terminally differentiated effector memory CD45RA+ cells. Each sample came from a Caucasian adult donor living in Nashville, Tennessee. Points from the study as a whole: Represented genetic and exposure-history diversity was restricted by having few donors.

The specimen sequenced was naive CD8+ T cells from PBMCs. The sequence came from a man aged 18 to 29 in good health. Some clones in this sample may be carry-over from other donors' samples.

The CDR3 sequence is CASRTGDENGYTF. Written as DNA, the CDR3 is TGTGCCAGCAGGACTGGGGACGAAAATGGCTACACCTTC. The J gene is TRBJ1-2, the V gene TRBV9; possible D gene TRBD1, 5 bases. Trimming took off 5 bases at V and 6 bases at J, with 14 bases between the two ends. The germline CDR1 and CDR2 sequences are SGDLS and YYNGEE. The CDR3 runs 13 residues. The full variable domain, with the rest looked up from reference TRBV9 and TRBJ1-2, is DSGVTQTPKHLITATGQRVTLRCSPRSGDLSVYWYQQSLDQGLQFLIQYYNGEERAKGNILERFSAQQFPDLHSELNLSSLELGDSALYFCASRTGDENGYTFGSGTRLTVV.